Described below is a single T cell receptor (beta chain) sequence and its context. Its antigen is currently unknown. These data originate in a study of cytomegalovirus exposure and HLA in healthy donors. Turning to the study itself: Earlier, roughly 120 million unique TCR beta sequences were recovered from roughly 180 million T cells by an analysis.

PCR used 60 Vbeta primers and 13 Jbeta primers. The repertoire was sequenced with immunoSEQ multiplex PCR; TCRdb's copy has only in-frame clones and lacks some. The sample consists of 140,000 or so clones, around three quarters of them appearing once. This CDR3 is 16 amino acids long. Germline-derived CDR1 and CDR2 are MNHEY and SMNVEV (reference sequence). Trimming took off 6 bases at V and 3 bases at J, with 20 bases between the two ends. Points from the study as a whole: A later analysis found that most CMV-associated TCR beta chains appeared HLA-restricted. TCR beta sequences numbering roughly 16,000 were associated with HLA alleles at 0.05 false discovery rate in a later analysis.

The rearrangement links TRBV27 to TRBJ1-1; maybe TRBD1 (6 bases). The sequenced sample consisted of PBMCs. The receptor was isolated from a man aged 35 to 55 in good health and CMV-seronegative. The CDR3 is CASSLQGTGWHTEAFF. CDR3 in DNA: TGTGCCAGCAGCCTTCAGGGTACAGGGTGGCACACTGAAGCTTTCTTT.